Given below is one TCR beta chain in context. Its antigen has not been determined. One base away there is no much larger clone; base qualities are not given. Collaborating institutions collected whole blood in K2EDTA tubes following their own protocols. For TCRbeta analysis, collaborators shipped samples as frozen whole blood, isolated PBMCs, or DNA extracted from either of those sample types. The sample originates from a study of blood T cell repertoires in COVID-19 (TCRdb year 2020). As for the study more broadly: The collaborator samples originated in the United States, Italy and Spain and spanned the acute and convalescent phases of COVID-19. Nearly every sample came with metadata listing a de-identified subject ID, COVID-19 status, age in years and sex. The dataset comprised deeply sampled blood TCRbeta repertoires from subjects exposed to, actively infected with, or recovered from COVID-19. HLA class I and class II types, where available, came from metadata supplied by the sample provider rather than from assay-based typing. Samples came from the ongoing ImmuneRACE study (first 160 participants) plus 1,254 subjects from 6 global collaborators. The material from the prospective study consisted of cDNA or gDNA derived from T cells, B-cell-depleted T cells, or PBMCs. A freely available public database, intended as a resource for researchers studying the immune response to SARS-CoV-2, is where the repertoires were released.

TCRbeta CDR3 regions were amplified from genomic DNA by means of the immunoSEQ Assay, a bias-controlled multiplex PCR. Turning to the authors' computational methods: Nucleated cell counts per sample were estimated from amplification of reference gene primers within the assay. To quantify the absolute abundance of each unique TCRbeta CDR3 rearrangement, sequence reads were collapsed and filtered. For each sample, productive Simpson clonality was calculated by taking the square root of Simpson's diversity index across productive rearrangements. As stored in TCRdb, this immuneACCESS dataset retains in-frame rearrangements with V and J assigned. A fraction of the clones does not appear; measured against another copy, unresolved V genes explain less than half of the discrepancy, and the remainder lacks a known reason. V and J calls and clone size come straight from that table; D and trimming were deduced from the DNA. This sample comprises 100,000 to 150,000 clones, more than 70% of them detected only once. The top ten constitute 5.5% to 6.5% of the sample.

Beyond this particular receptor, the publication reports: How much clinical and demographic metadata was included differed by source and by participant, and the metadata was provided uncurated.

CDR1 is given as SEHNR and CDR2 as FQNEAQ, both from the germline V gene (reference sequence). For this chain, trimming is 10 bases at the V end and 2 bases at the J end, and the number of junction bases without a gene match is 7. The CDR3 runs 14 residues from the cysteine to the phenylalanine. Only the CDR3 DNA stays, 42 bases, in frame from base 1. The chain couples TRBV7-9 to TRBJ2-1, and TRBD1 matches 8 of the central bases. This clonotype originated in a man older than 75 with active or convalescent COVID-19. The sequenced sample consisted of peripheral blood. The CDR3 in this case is CATGSQGAYNEQFF. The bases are TGTGCCACCGGATCACAGGGGGCCTACAATGAGCAGTTCTTC.